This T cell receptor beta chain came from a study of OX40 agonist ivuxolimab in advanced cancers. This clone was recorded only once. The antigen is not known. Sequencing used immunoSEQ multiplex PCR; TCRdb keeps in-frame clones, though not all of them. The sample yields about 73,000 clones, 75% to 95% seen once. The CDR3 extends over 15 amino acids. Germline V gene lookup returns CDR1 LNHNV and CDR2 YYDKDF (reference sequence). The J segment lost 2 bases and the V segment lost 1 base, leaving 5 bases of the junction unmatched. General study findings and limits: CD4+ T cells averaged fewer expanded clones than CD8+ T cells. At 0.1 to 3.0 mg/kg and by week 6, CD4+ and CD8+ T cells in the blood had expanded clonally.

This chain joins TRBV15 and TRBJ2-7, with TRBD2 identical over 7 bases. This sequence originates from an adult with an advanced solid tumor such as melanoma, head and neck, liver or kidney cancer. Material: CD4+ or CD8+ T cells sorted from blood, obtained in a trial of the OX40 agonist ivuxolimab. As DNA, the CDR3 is TGTGCCACCAGCAGAGGGGCGGGAGCTACCTACGAGCAGTACTTC. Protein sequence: CATSRGAGATYEQYF.